This T cell receptor (beta chain) is from a study of T-cell memory formation after mild COVID-19. Study-wide context: There were largely donor-specific TCR clusters.

Overall study findings and caveats: Contracting clones from day 15 to 85 showed balanced CD4/CD8; later expanders favored CD4+. CD8+ contracting clones occupied EMRA, while CD4+ ones occupied mainly CM and EM.

Trimming took off 5 bases at V and 3 bases at J, with 12 bases between the two ends. The CDR3 loop spans 14 amino acids. Germline lookup yields CDR1 MNHEY and CDR2 SVGAGI. From 5'RACE with constant-segment primers came TCR alpha and TCR beta cDNA libraries that carried sample barcodes and UMIs. TCRdb re-called the 5' RACE reads through MiXCR, storing one row per CDR3 protein. The sample contains approximately 250,000 distinct CDR3 sequences, roughly 15% of which appear only once. Details on this clonotype: As yet, its antigen is unknown.

Specimen: PBMCs or a T cell subset sorted from them (not recorded which). The receptor was isolated from a man younger than 30 who had mild COVID-19 (a few samples of this study predate the infection). Cell type and time point are not known. The chain links TRBV6-5 to TRBJ2-3; D gene unclear. For the CDR3, the DNA is TGTGCCAGCAGTCGCTTTCACTCGACAGATACGCAGTATTTT. It yields the protein CASSRFHSTDTQYF.